This TCR beta chain was recovered during a study of blood T cells in healthy people across ages (dated by TCRdb to the mid-2010s). Concerning the study at large: Template switching captured roughly one uniquely barcoded TCR beta cDNA molecule per two T cells in model experiments. The study measured age-related changes in TCR beta repertoire diversity using deep sequencing normalized with unique cDNA molecular identifiers. The donors were divided into four age groups: young (average around 15 years), middle-aged (under 40), aged (approximately 62) and long-lived (about 80). Two additional independent replicas of 1 million unique cDNA reads from the same blood draw were analyzed for two donors (one aged 18 to 30 and one aged 80 or older). The research as a whole found: Observed TCR beta diversity per million T cells fell roughly linearly with age, and a significant reduction was already apparent by age roughly 40. Conclusive comparison of naive and antigen-experienced compartments was prevented by the profiling of bulk unsorted PBMCs. The long-lived group showed more naive CD4+ T cells, fewer expanded clones and increased TCR diversity than the aged group, suggesting age selection. Because the CMV infection status of the donors was unknown, age-related changes in expanded clonotypes may potentially have been confounded. A strong correlation was found between observed TCR beta diversity and the percentage of naive T cells measured by flow cytometry. Estimates of total diversity based on one million sequenced T cells were regarded as lower bounds and as underestimates.

Comment on this clonotype: No antigen is known for it. No quality values exist for individual bases; no much larger clone is one base distant.

The approximately 41 donors, aged about 6 to 100 years, were systemically healthy Caucasian individuals from Russia. Each donor gave around 9.5 milliliters of peripheral blood, collected into EDTA-treated Vacutainer tubes. Ficoll-Paque density-gradient centrifugation was used to isolate PBMCs, with at least 7 million per sample. Trizol reagent was used to extract total RNA from the PBMCs, yielding at least 6 micrograms per sample. For every donor, flow cytometry on a PBMC aliquot measured the percentage of naive CD45RAhigh/CD27high T cells. Library preparation used 5' RACE. The sequencing machine was an Illumina HiSeq 2500. A second roughly 7 to 11 cycle PCR used a sample-barcoded 5' primer and a J-beta primer mix. A unique molecular identifier was introduced onto each TCR beta cDNA molecule by a template-switch 5' adaptor carrying 12 random nucleotides. Each sample yielded at least 3 million CDR3-containing paired-end reads. All of the RNA was converted into first-strand cDNA using the Mint cDNA synthesis kit, with a TRBC-specific oligonucleotide serving as the primer. Following uracil-DNA glycosylase treatment, a first 18-cycle PCR with universal primers M1SS and BC2_uni_R was performed on all cDNA. The original methods were these. For normalization, 1 million high-quality reads were randomly selected from each sample, with every read carrying a distinct molecular identifier. Reads with shared molecular identifiers were discarded instead of being binned into consensus sequences. CDR3 identification, clonotype clustering and error correction used MiTCR with a Q25 quality threshold and the strictest error-elimination algorithm. A nonparametric unseen species model using Euler transformation provided a lower-bound estimate of total TCR beta diversity. TCRdb reprocessed the public reads (quality trimming at Q25 with fastp, clone calling with MiXCR) and kept in-frame beta chains. Rows are unified per CDR3 protein, each entry keeping the most common DNA and genes. The V and J calls, along with clone size, are taken from TCRdb and not from the paper's own processing. The sample table lists about 800,000 distinct CDR3 sequences, approximately 25% of them with a count of one. Jointly, the top ten make up approximately 4% of the sample.

The junction shows trimming of 0 bases on V and 5 bases on J, and the gene matches do not reach 11 bases of it. CDR1 and CDR2 are read off the germline V gene (reference sequence) as DFQATT and SNEGSKA. From the cysteine up to the phenylalanine, the CDR3 has a length of 16 residues. Kept here is only the CDR3 DNA, which spans 48 bases and is read in frame from base 1. The same specimen was also included in a second study, on T cells of mothers and their children. From the second report: Nine systemically healthy Caucasian individuals, comprising three mothers and their six children, were included as donors. cDNA synthesis consumed the entire amount of extracted RNA, loaded at about 1.5 ug RNA in each 15 ul reaction. In the second PCR, the M1S primer introduced both the sample barcodes and 2-4 random nucleotides. More than 9 million TCR beta CDR3 reads were obtained from each mother, and about 3 million reads were obtained from each child. Thymic selection similarly shapes TCR recombination output in related and unrelated pairs, with minor effect from inherited differences. Normalized repertoire overlap was always slightly but never significantly higher in related than unrelated mother-child pairs. With a sensitivity of approximately 93 clones per million clonotypes, no persistent microchimeric T cell clones were detected. In the study, deep NGS was used to compare the TCR beta repertoires of mothers and children, and features distinguishing related mother-child pairs from unrelated individuals were sought. On average, the children were about 12 +/- 4 years old, while the mothers were 40 +/- 4 years old. After adapter ligation was performed with NEBNext reagents, the libraries were sequenced on an Illumina HiSeq 2000 with 100+100 nt paired-end reads. To avoid cross-contamination, the mother libraries and the child libraries were prepared a month apart and sequenced in separate runs. For each donor, somewhere between 500,000 and 2,000,000 distinct TCR beta clonotypes were identified. Naive TCR beta clonotypes were estimated from low-frequency clonotypes matched to each donor's FACS-determined naive share, without sorting.

Source material: blood. The sequence derives from a boy aged 5-17 years in good health. The sequence joins TRBV20-1 to TRBJ2-5; a stretch of 8 junction bases matches TRBD1. The sequence in DNA is TGCAGTGCTAGAGATTATGGGCCAGGGGGCCGGGAGACCCAGTACTTC. It codes for CSARDYGPGGRETQYF.